The 6 T cell receptor beta chains listed next were all sequenced from one sample in a study of blood T cell repertoires in COVID-19. Method: immunoSEQ multiplex PCR; TCRdb's copy keeps in-frame clones and lacks some. The sample records a few hundred thousand clones, over 75% being singletons. What was sequenced was PBMCs or T cells enriched from blood (not recorded which). These receptors were taken from a woman aged 50 to 60 who had recovered from COVID-19.

V and J are TRBV6-4 and TRBJ1-2; 8 bases are a match to TRBD1. The CDR3 totals 15 residues. V lost 3 bases to trimming and J lost 5 bases; unmatched junction nucleotides: 8. Germline assignment: CDR1 MRHNA and CDR2 SNTAGT. DNA of the CDR3: TGTGCCAGCAGTGAAGAGGACAGGGCGCCTTATGGCTACACCTTC. Amino acid sequence: CASSEEDRAPYGYTF.

This clone has just a few counts. The chain uses TRBV24-1 and TRBJ2-1, with TRBD2 matching over 8 bases. The CDR3 is made up of 14 amino acids. Germline trimming cut 9 bases from V and 5 bases from J; bases unmatched to any gene: 8. From germline, CDR1 is KGHDR and CDR2 SFDVKD. DNA of the CDR3: TGTGCCACCGCGAAAAGCGGGAGTAACAATGAGCAGTTCTTC. This gives the protein CATAKSGSNNEQFF.

The V call is TRBV19, the J call TRBJ2-2; a possible D gene is TRBD2 (6 bases). Trimming took 6 bases from V and 0 from J, leaving 17 bases between them. In germline, CDR1 is LNHDA, CDR2 SQIVND (reference sequence). The CDR3 contains 17 residues. This chain's CDR3 is CASRARASETNTGELFF. The CDR3 nucleotides read TGTGCCAGTAGGGCCAGGGCTAGCGAGACGAACACCGGGGAGCTGTTTTTT. Drawing the rest from reference TRBV19 and TRBJ2-2, the complete variable domain is DGGITQSPKYLFRKEGQNVTLSCEQNLNHDAMYWYRQDPGQGLRLIYYSQIVNDFQKGDIAEGYSVSREKKESFPLTVTSAQKNPTAFYLCASRARASETNTGELFFGEGSRLTVL.

The genes are TRBV5-4 and TRBJ2-3, with D perhaps matching TRBD1 (6 bases). V was clipped by 4 bases and J by 4 bases, with 13 bases between them. Germline CDR1 is SGHNT and CDR2 is YYREEE (reference sequence). This CDR3 has 14 amino acids. CDR3 sequence reads: CASSNLQGPDTQYF. Written as DNA, the CDR3 is TGTGCCAGCAGCAATCTACAGGGCCCAGATACGCAGTATTTT.

This clone was counted a single time. The chain has TRBV24-1 and TRBJ1-4; a weak D match, TRBD1 (5 bases). The CDR3 consists of 15 residues. Germline values: CDR1 KGHDR, CDR2 SFDVKD. V was shortened by 9 bases and J by 2 bases, with 15 bases between the two germline ends. The CDR3: CATLIAGRTNEKLFF. The CDR3 nucleotides read TGTGCCACCCTAATAGCGGGACGCACTAATGAAAAACTGTTTTTT.

Written as DNA, the CDR3 is TGCGCCAGCAGCTTGGCCGCGACAGGGCGTCAAGAGACCCAGTACTTC. Translated: CASSLAATGRQETQYF. The chain combines TRBV5-1 with TRBJ2-5; 7 nucleotides match TRBD1. Trimming removed 0 bases from V and 2 bases from J; junction bases left unmatched: 7. The CDR3 sequence is 16 residues long. Per germline, CDR1 SGHRS and CDR2 YFSETQ.